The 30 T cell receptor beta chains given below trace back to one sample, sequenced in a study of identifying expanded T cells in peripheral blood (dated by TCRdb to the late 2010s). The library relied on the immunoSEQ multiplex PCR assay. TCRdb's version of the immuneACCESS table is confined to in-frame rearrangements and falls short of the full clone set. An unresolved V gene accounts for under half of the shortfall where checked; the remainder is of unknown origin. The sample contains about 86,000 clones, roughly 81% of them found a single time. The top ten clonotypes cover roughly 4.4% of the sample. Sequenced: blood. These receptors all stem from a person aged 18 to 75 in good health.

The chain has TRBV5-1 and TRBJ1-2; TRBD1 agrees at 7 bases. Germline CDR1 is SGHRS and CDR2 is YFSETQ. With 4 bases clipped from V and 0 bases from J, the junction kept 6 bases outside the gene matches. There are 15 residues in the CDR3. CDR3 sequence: CASSPWGQPNYGYTF. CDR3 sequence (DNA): TGCGCCAGCAGCCCATGGGGACAGCCTAACTATGGCTACACCTTC.

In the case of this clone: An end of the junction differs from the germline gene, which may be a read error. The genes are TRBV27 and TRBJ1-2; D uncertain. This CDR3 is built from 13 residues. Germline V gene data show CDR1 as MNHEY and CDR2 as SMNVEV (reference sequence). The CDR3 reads CASATGPKYGYTF. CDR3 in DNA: TGTGCCAGCGCCACTGGGCCTAAATATGGCTACACCTTC.

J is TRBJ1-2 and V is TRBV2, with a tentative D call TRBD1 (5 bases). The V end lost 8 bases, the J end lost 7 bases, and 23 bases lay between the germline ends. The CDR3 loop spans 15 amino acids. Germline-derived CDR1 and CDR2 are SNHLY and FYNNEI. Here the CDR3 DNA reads TGTGCCAGCTCACATTCAAAGTCGGCAGGGTTTGGCTACACCTTC. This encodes CASSHSKSAGFGYTF.

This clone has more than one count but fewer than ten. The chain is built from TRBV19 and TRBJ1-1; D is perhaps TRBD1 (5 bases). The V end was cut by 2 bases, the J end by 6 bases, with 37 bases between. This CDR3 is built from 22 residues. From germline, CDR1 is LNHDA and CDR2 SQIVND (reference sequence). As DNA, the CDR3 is TGTGCCAGTAGTATAAGTGGTGGAGGGGCTGGATTCCTAGGCAGGTGGTGGCCTGAAGCTTTCTTT. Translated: CASSISGGGAGFLGRWWPEAFF.

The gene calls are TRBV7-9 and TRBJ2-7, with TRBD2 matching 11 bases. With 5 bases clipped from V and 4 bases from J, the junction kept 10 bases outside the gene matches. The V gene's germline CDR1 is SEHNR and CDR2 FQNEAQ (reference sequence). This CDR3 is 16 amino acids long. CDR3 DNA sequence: TGTGCCAGCAGCGCGCGGGAGACTAGCGGGGTTTACGAGCAGTACTTC. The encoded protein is CASSARETSGVYEQYF.

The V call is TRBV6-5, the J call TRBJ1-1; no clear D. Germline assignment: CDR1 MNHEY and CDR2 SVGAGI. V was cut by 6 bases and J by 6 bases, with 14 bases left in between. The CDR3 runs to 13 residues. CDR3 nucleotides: TGTGCCAGCAGCGCCCTCGAGAGGTCTGAAGCTTTCTTT. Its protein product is CASSALERSEAFF.

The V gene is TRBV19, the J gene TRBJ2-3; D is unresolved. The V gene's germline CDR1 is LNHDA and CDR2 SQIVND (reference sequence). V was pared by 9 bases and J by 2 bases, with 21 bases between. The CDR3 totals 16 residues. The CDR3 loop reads CARAKQIQTLTDTQYF. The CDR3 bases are TGTGCCAGAGCAAAACAGATTCAGACTCTCACAGATACGCAGTATTTT. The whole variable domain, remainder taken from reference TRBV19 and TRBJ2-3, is DGGITQSPKYLFRKEGQNVTLSCEQNLNHDAMYWYRQDPGQGLRLIYYSQIVNDFQKGDIAEGYSVSREKKESFPLTVTSAQKNPTAFYLCARAKQIQTLTDTQYFGPGTRLTVL.

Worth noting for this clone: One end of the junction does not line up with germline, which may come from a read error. As DNA, the CDR3 is TGTGCCAGCAGCCTCCTAGCGGCAGATACGCAGTATTTT. Its protein is CASSLLAADTQYF. The V and J genes are TRBV5-1 and TRBJ2-3; the match to TRBD2 covers 7 bases. Germline CDR1 SGHRS, CDR2 YFSETQ. The CDR3 has 13 amino acids.

The CDR3 DNA sequence: TGTGCCAGCAGGGGGAAAGCACTCCTCTACGAGCAGTACTTC. It translates to CASRGKALLYEQYF. The rearrangement links TRBV6-1 to TRBJ2-7; D unclear. CDR1 is MNHNS and CDR2 is SASEGT in the germline V gene. Deletions cut 6 bases from V and 3 bases from J, with 15 bases between. The CDR3 runs 14 residues.

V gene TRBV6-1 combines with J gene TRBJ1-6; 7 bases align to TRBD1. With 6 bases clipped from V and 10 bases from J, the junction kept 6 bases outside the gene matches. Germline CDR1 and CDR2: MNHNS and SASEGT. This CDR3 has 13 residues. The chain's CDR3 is CASRIQGESPLHF. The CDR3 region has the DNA TGTGCCAGCAGGATCCAGGGGGAATCACCCCTCCACTTT.

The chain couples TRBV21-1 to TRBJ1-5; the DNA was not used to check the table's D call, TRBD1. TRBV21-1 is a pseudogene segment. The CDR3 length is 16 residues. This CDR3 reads CASSKVDSIGNQPQHF. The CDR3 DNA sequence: TGTGCCAGCAGCAAAGTTGACAGTATAGGCAATCAGCCCCAGCATTTT.

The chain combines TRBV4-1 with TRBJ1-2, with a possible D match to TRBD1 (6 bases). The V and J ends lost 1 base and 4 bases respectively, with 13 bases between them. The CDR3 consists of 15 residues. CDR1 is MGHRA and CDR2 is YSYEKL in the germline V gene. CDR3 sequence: CASSQARGPLYGYTF. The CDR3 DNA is TGCGCCAGCAGCCAAGCCCGGGGGCCCCTCTATGGCTACACCTTC.

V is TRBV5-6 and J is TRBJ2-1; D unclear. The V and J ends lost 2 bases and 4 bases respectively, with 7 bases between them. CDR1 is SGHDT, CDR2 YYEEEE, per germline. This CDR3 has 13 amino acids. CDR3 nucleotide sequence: TGTGCCAGCAGCTTTGCAGCTTACAATGAGCAGTTCTTC. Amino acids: CASSFAAYNEQFF.

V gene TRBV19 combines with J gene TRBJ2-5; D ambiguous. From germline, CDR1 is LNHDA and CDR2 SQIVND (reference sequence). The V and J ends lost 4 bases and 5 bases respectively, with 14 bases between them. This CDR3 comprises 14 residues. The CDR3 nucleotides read TGTGCCAGTAGTAGAACCCGAAGGGCGGAGACCCAGTACTTC. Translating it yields CASSRTRRAETQYF.

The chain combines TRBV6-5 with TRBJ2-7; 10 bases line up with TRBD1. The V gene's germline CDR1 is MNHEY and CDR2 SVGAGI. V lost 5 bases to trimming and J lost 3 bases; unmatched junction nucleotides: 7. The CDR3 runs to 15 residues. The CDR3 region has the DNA TGTGCCAGCAGTAAGGACAGGGGGGACCTCTACGAGCAGTACTTC. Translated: CASSKDRGDLYEQYF.

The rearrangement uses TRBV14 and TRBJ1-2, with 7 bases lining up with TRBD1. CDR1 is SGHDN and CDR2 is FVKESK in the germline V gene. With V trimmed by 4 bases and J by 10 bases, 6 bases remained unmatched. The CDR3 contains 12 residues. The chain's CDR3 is CASSRQDRLYTF. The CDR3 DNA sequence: TGTGCCAGCAGCCGCCAGGACAGGCTCTACACCTTC.

DNA for the CDR3: TGTGCCAGCAGCTGGGGACAGGGGAACACCATATATTTT. Translating it yields CASSWGQGNTIYF. V usage is TRBV7-6 and J usage is TRBJ1-3; 10 bases fit TRBD1. Germline values: CDR1 SGHVS, CDR2 FNYEAQ. V was clipped by 4 bases and J by 7 bases; unmatched bases: 1. This CDR3 has 13 residues.

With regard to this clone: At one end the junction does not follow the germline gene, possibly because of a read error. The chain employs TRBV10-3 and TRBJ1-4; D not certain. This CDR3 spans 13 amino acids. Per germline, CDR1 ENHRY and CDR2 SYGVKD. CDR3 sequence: CAISASSMAVKSF. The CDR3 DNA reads TGTGCCATCAGTGCTTCTTCGATGGCAGTAAAGTCTTTT.

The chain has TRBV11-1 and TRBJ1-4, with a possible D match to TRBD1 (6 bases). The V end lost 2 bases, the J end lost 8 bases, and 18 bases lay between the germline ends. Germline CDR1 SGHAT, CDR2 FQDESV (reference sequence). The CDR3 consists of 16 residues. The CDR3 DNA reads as TGTGCCAGCAGCTTAACTGGACAGCTGCGAGAGGAAAAACTGTTTTTT. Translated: CASSLTGQLREEKLFF.

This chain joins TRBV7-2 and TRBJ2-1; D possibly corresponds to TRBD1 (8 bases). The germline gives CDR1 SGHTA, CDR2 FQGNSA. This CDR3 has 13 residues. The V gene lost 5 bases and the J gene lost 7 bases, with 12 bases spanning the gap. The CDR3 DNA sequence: TGTGCCAGCAGCATACAGGGGGGGAATGAGCAGTTCTTC. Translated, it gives CASSIQGGNEQFF.

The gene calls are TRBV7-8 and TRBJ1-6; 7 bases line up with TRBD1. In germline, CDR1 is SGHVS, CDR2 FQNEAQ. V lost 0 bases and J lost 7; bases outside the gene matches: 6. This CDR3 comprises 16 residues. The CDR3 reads CASSLAGTASNSPLHF. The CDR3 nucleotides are TGTGCCAGCAGCTTAGCGGGGACAGCCTCAAATTCACCCCTCCACTTT.

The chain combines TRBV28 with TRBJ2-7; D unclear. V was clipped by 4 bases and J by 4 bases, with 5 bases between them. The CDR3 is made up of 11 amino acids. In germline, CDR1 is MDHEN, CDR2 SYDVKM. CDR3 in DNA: TGTGCCAGCAGTTCGGAATACGAGCAGTACTTC. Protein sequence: CASSSEYEQYF.

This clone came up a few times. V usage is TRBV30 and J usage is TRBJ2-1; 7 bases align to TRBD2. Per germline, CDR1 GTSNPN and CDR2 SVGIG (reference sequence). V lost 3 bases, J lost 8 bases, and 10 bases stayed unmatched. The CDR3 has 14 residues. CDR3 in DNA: TGTGCCTGGAGGGGAGCGGGGACTACGTATGAGCAGTTCTTC. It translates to CAWRGAGTTYEQFF.

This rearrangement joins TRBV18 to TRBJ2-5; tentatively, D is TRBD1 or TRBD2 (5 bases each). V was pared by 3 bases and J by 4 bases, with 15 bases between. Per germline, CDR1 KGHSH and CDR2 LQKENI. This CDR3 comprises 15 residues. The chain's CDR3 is CASSPGVGVRETQYF. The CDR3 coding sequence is TGTGCCAGCTCACCTGGGGTGGGGGTTCGAGAGACCCAGTACTTC.

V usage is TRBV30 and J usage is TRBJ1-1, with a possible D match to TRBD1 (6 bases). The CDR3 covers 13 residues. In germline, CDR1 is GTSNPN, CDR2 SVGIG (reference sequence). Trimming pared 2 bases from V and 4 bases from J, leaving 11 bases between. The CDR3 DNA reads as TGTGCCTGGAGTTTCCAGGGGAGCACTGAAGCTTTCTTT. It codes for CAWSFQGSTEAFF.

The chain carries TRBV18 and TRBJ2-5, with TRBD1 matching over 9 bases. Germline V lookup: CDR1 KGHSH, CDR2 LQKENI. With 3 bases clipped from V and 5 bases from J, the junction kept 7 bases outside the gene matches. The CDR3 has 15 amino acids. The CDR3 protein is CASSPGTGRLETQYF. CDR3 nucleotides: TGTGCCAGCTCACCCGGGACAGGGCGTCTTGAGACCCAGTACTTC.

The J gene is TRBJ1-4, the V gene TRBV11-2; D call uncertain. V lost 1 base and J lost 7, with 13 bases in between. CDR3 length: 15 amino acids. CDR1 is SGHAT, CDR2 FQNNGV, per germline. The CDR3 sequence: CASSLVGGPLEKLFF. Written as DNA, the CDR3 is TGTGCCAGCAGCTTAGTGGGCGGGCCACTTGAAAAACTGTTTTTT.

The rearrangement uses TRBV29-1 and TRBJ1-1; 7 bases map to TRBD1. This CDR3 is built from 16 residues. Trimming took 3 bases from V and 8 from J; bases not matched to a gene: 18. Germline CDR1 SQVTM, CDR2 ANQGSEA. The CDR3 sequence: CSVDSRAGGGIVEAFF. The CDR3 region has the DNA TGCAGCGTTGATAGTAGAGCAGGGGGGGGAATTGTAGAAGCTTTCTTT. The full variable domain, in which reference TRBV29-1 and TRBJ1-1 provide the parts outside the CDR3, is SAVISQKPSRDICQRGTSLTIQCQVDSQVTMMFWYRQQPGQSLTLIATANQGSEATYESGFVIDKFPISRPNLTFSTLTVSNMSPEDSSIYLCSVDSRAGGGIVEAFFGQGTRLTVV.

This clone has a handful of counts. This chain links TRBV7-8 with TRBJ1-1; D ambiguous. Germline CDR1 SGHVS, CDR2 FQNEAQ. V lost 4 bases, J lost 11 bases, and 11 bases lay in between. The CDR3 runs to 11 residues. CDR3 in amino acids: CASSSQWEAFF. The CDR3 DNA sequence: TGTGCCAGCAGCTCCCAATGGGAGGCTTTCTTT.

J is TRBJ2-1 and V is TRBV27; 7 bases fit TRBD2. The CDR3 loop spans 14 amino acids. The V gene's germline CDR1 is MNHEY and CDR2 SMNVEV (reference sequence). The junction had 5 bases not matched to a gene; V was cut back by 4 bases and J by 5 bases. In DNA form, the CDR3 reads TGTGCCAGCAGTTGGCGGGGGACCCACAATGAGCAGTTCTTC. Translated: CASSWRGTHNEQFF.